One T cell receptor (beta chain) is described in this entry. Its antigen is not known. This entry is derived from a study of T-cell reconstitution after alpha-beta-depleted transplantation in children. Broader study findings: Several hundred expanded graft clones reportedly supplied alpha-beta T cells about two months after transplant.

The CDR3 has 17 residues. Trimming left V 3 bases short and J 0 bases short, with 15 bases between. Germline lookup yields CDR1 MDHEN and CDR2 SYDVKM. TCRbeta library preparation incorporated unique molecular identifiers. Each CDR3 protein is one row after TCRdb ran MiXCR on the PCR reads. Among 200,000 to 250,000 distinct CDR3 sequences listed, 11% were seen once. This receptor was obtained from a child less than two years old with acute myeloid leukemia, due to receive a stem cell transplant. This rearrangement joins TRBV28 to TRBJ2-1; weak D call: TRBD2 (6 bases). The sample in question was PBMCs, obtained before TCRalphabeta/CD19-depleted stem cell transplant. As DNA, the CDR3 is TGTGCCAGCAGTTTGCCGGGGGTTCCCAGCTCCTACAATGAGCAGTTCTTC. Its translation is CASSLPGVPSSYNEQFF. The variable domain in full, with the rest retrieved from reference TRBV28 and TRBJ2-1, is DVKVTQSSRYLVKRTGEKVFLECVQDMDHENMFWYRQDPGLGLRLIYFSYDVKMKEKGDIPEGYSVSREKKERFSLILESASTNQTSMYLCASSLPGVPSSYNEQFFGPGTRLTVL.